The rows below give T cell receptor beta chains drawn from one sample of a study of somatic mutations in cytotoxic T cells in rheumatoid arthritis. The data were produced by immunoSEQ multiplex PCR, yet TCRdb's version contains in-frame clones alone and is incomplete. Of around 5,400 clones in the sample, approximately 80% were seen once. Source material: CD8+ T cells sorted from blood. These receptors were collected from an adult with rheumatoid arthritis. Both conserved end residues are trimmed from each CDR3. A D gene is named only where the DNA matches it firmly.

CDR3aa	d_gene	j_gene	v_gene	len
ASSFFNYGYT	.	TRBJ1-2	TRBV7-2	10
ASSSDRGGQPQH	TRBD1	TRBJ1-5	TRBV5-5	12
ASSQDPGEAEKLF	.	TRBJ1-4	TRBV4-2	13
SVLGDREKPDEQY	TRBD1	TRBJ2-7	TRBV29-1	13
ASSQGEAGIHSYEQY	TRBD2	TRBJ2-7	TRBV5-5	15
ASSIGQGESTGELF	TRBD1	TRBJ2-2	TRBV19	14
ASSFSGYEQY	.	TRBJ2-7	TRBV7-2	10
ASSLRGWAGEETQY	.	TRBJ2-5	TRBV28	14
ASSKVAGLAKNIQY	TRBD2	TRBJ2-4	TRBV11-3	14
ASSYSGALLDEQY	.	TRBJ2-7	TRBV6-5	13
ASSQGGGQFSPPLH	.	TRBJ1-6	TRBV4-1	14
ASSEVRDPTNYGYT	.	TRBJ1-2	TRBV27	14
ASSLVAQTQY	.	TRBJ2-5	TRBV7-9	10
ASSLDPDTNYGYT	.	TRBJ1-2	TRBV13	13
ASSLVGQGNVLT	TRBD1	TRBJ2-6	TRBV11-2	12
ASSTSSYSGNTIY	.	TRBJ1-3	TRBV5-6	13
ASSQGGFEQY	.	TRBJ2-7	TRBV4-1	10
ASSLGGSF	.	TRBJ1-1	TRBV7-9	8
ASSIAGGRGETQY	TRBD2	TRBJ2-5	TRBV6-5	13
ASSQAMTLSEQF	.	TRBJ2-1	TRBV14	12
ASRFTGAGELF	.	TRBJ2-2	TRBV6-6	11
ASSLFSGQAYEQY	TRBD1	TRBJ2-7	TRBV5-1	13
TSSQRSQRGYNEQF	.	TRBJ2-1	TRBV1	14
ASSGQGISGANVLT	TRBD1	TRBJ2-6	TRBV10-3	14
ASSKYRGPNEKLF	.	TRBJ1-4	TRBV21-1	13
ASSWGSYEQY	.	TRBJ2-7	TRBV7-9	10
ASSEGPGTGYNEQF	TRBD1	TRBJ2-1	TRBV6-1	14
ASSLPGNEQF	.	TRBJ2-1	TRBV27	10
ATSVNRGQNYGYT	TRBD1	TRBJ1-2	TRBV15	13
SVDRAPGETQY	TRBD1	TRBJ2-5	TRBV29-1	11
ASGGNYGYT	.	TRBJ1-2	TRBV10-3	9
ASSIDIYGGAFYGYT	.	TRBJ1-2	TRBV19	15
ASSRTAAYEQY	.	TRBJ2-7	TRBV11-3	11
ASSPPGGSNQPQH	.	TRBJ1-5	TRBV18	13
ASRDGQSYNEQF	.	TRBJ2-1	TRBV27	12
ASSVWDGFYEQY	.	TRBJ2-7	TRBV9	12